This T cell receptor beta chain was found in a study of neoadjuvant anti-PD-1 for oral cavity cancer. Study as a whole: Non-progressing patients received a fourth nivolumab dose near day 43, then surgery on days 50-56.

V lost 6 bases and J 4 bases, leaving 20 bases between the germline ends. CDR1 and CDR2 from the germline V gene are SGHNT and YYREEE (reference sequence). The CDR3 contains 17 residues. General study findings and limits: Post-nivolumab, blood T cell clonality was significantly elevated in non-responders.

Method: immunoSEQ multiplex PCR; TCRdb's copy keeps in-frame clones and lacks some. The sample has over 9,500 clones, less than 70% seen once. Time point in this sample: after neoadjuvant nivolumab, at surgical resection. Patients had newly diagnosed, untreated stage II-IVA oral cavity squamous cell carcinoma. A note on this clone: What it binds is unknown.

The material was PBMCs, obtained after nivolumab (anti-PD-1) treatment. The genes are TRBV5-4 and TRBJ2-6; a weak D match, TRBD1 (6 bases). The receptor comes from a person aged 40 to 85 with oral cavity squamous cell carcinoma. The chain's CDR3 is CASNSRAGATGANVLTF. CDR3 nucleotides: TGTGCCAGCAACTCTCGGGCAGGGGCTACGGGGGCCAACGTCCTGACTTTC.